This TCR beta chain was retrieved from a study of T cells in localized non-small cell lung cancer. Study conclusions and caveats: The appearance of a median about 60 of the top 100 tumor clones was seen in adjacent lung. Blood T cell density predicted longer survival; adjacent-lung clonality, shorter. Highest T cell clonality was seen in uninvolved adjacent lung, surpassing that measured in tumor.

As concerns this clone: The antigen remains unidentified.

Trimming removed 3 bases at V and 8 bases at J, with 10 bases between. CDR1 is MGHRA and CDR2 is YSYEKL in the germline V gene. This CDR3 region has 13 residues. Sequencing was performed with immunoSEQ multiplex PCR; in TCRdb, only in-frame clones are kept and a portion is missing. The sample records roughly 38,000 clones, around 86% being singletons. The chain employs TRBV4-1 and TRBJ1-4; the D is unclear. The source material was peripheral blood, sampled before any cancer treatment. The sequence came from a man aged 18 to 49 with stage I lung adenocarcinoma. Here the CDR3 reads CASSHDGGEKLFF. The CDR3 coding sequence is TGCGCCAGCAGCCACGACGGAGGGGAAAAACTGTTTTTT.